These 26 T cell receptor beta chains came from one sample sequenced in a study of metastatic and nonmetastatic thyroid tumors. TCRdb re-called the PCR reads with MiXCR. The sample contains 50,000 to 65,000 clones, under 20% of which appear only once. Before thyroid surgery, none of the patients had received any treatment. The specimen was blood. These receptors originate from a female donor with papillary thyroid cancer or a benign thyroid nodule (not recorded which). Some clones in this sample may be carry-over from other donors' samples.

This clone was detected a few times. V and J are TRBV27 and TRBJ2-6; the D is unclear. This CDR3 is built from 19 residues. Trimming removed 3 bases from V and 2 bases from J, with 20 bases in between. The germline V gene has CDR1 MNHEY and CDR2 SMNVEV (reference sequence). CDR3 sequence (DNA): TGTGCCAGCAGTTTTAGGTCCGACTCTAACTTTCCTGGGGCCAACGTCCTGACTTTC. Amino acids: CASSFRSDSNFPGANVLTF.

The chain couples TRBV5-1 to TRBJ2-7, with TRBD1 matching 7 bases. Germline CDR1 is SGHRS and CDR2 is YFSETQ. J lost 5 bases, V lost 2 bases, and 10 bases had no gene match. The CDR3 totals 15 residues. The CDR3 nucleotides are TGCGCCAGCAGCTTTCGATGGGACAGTAGGGACGAGCAGTACTTC. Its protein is CASSFRWDSRDEQYF.

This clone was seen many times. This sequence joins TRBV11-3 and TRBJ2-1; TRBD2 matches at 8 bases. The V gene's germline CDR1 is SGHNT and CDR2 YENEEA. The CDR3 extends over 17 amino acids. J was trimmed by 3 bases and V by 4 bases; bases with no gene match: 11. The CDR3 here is CASSSNRGSGVYNEQFF. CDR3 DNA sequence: TGTGCCAGCAGCTCCAATCGAGGTAGCGGGGTCTACAATGAGCAGTTCTTC.

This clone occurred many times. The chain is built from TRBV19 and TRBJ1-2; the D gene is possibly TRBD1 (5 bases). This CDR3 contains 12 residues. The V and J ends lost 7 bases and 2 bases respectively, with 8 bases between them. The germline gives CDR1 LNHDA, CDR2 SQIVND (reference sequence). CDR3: CASTRQNYGYTF. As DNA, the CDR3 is TGTGCCAGTACGAGACAGAACTATGGCTACACCTTC. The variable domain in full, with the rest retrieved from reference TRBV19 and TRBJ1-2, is DGGITQSPKYLFRKEGQNVTLSCEQNLNHDAMYWYRQDPGQGLRLIYYSQIVNDFQKGDIAEGYSVSREKKESFPLTVTSAQKNPTAFYLCASTRQNYGYTFGSGTRLTVV.

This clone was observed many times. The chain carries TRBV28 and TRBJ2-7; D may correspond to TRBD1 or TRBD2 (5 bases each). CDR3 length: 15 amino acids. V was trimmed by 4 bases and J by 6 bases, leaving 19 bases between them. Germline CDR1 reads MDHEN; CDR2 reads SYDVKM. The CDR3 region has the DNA TGTGCCAGCAGTTCGAGGGGACGTATGAAGGCCGAGCAGTACTTC. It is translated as CASSSRGRMKAEQYF.

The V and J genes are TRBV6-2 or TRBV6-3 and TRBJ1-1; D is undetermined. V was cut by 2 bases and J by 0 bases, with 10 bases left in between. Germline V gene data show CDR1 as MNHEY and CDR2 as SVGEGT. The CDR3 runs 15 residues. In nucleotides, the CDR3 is TGTGCCAGCAGTTACAGGGAAGCCATGAACACTGAAGCTTTCTTT. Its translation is CASSYREAMNTEAFF.

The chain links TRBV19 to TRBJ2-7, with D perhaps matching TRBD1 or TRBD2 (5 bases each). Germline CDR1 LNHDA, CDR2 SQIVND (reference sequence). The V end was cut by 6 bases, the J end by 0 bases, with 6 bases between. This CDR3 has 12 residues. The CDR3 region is CASRGDSYEQYF. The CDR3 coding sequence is TGTGCCAGTAGGGGGGACTCCTACGAGCAGTACTTC.

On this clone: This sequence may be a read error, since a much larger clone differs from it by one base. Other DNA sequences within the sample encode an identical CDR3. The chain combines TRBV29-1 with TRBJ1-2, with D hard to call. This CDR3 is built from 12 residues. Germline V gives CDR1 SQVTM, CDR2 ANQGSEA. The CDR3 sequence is CSVQDPLDGYTF. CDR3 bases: TGCAGCGTTCAAGACCCTCTGGACGGCTACACCTTC.

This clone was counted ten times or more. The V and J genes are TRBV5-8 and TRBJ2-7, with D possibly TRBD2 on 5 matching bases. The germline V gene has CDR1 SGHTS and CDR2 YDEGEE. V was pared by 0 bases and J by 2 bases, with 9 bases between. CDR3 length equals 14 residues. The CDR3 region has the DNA TGTGCCAGCAGCTTGGTCGGGGAGACCTACGAGCAGTACTTC. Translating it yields CASSLVGETYEQYF.

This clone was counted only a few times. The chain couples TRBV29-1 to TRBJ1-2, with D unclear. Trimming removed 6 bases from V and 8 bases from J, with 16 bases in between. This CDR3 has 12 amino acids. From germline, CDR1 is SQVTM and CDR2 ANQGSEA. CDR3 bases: TGCAGCGTAACGGCGCGGGTGCAGGGCTACACCTTC. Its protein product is CSVTARVQGYTF.

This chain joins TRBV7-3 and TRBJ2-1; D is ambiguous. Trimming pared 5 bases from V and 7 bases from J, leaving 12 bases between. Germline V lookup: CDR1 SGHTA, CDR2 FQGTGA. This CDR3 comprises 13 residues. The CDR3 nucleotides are TGTGCCAGCAGCCGCACGGGTGATAATGAGCAGTTCTTC. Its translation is CASSRTGDNEQFF.

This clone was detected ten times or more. In nucleotides, the CDR3 is TGCAGTGCTCCCCCCTCATTGTCGGGGCGGTATGGCTACACCTTC. It specifies CSAPPSLSGRYGYTF. The rearrangement joins TRBV20-1 to TRBJ1-2; TRBD1 is a possible D gene (5 bases). Trimming stripped 5 bases from V and 5 bases from J, with 21 bases between. CDR1 is DFQATT, CDR2 SNEGSKA, per germline (reference sequence). The CDR3 is 15 amino acids.

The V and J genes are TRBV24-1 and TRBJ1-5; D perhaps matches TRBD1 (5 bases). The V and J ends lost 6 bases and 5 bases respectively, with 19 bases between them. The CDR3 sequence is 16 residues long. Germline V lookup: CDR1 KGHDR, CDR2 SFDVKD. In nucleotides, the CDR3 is TGTGCCACCAGTTCTTCCCACGGGGGAGAGGATCAGCCCCAGCATTTT. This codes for CATSSSHGGEDQPQHF.

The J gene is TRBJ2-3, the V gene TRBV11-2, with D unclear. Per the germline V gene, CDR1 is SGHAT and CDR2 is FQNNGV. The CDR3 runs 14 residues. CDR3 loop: CVGSLTRGTDTQYF. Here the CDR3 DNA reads TGTGTCGGCAGCTTAACCCGGGGCACAGATACGCAGTATTTT.

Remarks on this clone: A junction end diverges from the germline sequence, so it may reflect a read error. The CDR3 sequence: CGSSRGKGLAGGPYQETQYF. In DNA, the CDR3 is TGTGGCAGCAGCCGCGGCAAGGGACTAGCGGGAGGGCCGTACCAAGAGACCCAGTACTTC. The chain combines TRBV11-2 with TRBJ2-5; TRBD2 aligns across 16 bases. Germline lookup yields CDR1 SGHAT and CDR2 FQNNGV. This CDR3 region has 20 residues.

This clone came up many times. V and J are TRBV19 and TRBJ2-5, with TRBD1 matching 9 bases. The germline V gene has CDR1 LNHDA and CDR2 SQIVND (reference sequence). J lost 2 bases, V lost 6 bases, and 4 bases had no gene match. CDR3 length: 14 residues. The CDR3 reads CASRTTGGQETQYF. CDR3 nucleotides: TGTGCCAGTAGGACGACAGGGGGGCAAGAGACCCAGTACTTC.

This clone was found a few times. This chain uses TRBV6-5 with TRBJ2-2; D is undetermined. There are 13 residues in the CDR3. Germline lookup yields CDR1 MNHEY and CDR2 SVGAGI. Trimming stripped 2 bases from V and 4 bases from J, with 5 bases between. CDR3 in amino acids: CASSYLPTGELFF. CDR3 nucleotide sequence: TGTGCCAGCAGTTACCTCCCCACCGGGGAGCTGTTTTTT.

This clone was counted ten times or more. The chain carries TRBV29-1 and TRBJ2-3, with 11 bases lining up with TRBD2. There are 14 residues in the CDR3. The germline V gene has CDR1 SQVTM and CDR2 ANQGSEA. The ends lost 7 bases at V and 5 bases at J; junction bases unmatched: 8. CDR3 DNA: TGCAGCGCACCTAGCGGGGGGACCCGAGATACGCAGTATTTT. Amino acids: CSAPSGGTRDTQYF.

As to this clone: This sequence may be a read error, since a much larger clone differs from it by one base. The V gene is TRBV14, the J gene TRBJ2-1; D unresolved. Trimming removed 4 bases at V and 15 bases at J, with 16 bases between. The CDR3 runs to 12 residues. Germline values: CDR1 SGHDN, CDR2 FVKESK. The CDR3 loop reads CASSRAQLVRFF. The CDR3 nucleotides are TGTGCCAGCAGCCGGGCTCAGTTGGTAAGGTTCTTC.

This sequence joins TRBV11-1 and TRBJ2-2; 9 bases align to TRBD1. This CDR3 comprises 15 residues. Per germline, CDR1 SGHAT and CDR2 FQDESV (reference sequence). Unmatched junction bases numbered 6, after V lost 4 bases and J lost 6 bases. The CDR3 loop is CASSWDRVESGELFF. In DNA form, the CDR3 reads TGTGCCAGCAGCTGGGACAGGGTGGAGTCCGGGGAGCTGTTTTTT.

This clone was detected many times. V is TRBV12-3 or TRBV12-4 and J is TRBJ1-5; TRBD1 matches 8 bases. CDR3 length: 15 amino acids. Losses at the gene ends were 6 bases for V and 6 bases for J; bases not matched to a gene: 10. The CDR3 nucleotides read TGTGCCAGCAGGCCTTCTCAGGGGGCAGGTCAGCCCCAGCATTTT. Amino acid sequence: CASRPSQGAGQPQHF.

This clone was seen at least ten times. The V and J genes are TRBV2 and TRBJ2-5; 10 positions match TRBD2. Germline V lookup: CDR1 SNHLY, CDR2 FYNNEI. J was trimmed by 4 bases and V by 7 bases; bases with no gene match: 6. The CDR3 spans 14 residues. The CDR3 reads CASTPAGGSETQYF. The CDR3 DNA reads TGTGCCAGCACCCCAGCGGGAGGGTCAGAGACCCAGTACTTC. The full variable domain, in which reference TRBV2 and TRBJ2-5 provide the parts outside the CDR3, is EPEVTQTPSHQVTQMGQEVILRCVPISNHLYFYWYRQILGQKVEFLVSFYNNEISEKSEIFDDQFSVERPDGSNFTLKIRSTKLEDSAMYFCASTPAGGSETQYFGPGTRLLVL.

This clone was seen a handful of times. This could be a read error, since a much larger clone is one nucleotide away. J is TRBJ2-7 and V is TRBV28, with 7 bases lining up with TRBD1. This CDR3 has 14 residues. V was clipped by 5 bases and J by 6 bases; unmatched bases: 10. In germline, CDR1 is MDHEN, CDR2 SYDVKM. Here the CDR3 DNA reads TGTGCCAGCAGTATAAACAGGGGCCTTCGCGAGCAGTACTTC. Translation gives CASSINRGLREQYF. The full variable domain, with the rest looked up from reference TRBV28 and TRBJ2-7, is DVKVTQSSRYLVKRTGEKVFLECVQDMDHENMFWYRQDPGLGLRLIYFSYDVKMKEKGDIPEGYSVSREKKERFSLILESASTNQTSMYLCASSINRGLREQYFGPGTRLTVT.

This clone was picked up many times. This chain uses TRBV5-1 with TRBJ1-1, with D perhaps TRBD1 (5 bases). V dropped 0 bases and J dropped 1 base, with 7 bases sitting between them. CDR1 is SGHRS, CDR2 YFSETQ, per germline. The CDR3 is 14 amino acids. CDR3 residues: CASSLGQTNTEAFF. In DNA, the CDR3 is TGCGCCAGCAGCTTGGGACAGACGAACACTGAAGCTTTCTTT.

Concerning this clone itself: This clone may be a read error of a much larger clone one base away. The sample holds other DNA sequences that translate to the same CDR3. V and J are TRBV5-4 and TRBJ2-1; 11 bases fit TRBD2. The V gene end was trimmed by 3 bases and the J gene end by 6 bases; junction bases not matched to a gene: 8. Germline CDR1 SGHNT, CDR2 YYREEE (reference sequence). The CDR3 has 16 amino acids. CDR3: CASSWGGTSGFNEQFF. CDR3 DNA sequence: TGTGCCAGCAGCTGGGGGGGGACTAGCGGTTTCAATGAGCAGTTCTTC.

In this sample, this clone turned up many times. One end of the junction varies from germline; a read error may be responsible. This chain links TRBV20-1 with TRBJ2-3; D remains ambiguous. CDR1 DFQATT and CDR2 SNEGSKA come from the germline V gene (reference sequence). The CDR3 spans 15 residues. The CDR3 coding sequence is TGCAGTGCTAGAGAACGCGGCGTTAGCACAGATACGCAGTCTTTT. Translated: CSARERGVSTDTQSF.